This T cell receptor (beta chain) was observed in a study of beta chain features in type 1 diabetes. This clone was observed a few times. The antigen remains unidentified. Germline CDR1 LNHNV, CDR2 YYDKDF (reference sequence). V gave up 3 bases and J gave up 4 bases, with 10 bases separating them. The CDR3 loop spans 14 amino acids. Study outcomes and limitations: The VDJ junctions of type 1 diabetes patients carried fewer insertions and more deletions. The influence of HLA type on TCRB rearrangement stayed undetermined.

Every isolated RNA sample was fully reverse transcribed, so sequencing captured expressed TCRB transcripts. About 3.57 million reads per sample were averaged for naive, central memory and regulatory samples. Clones were read by immunoSEQ multiplex PCR, and TCRdb kept only the in-frame ones, dropping some. The sample carries some 330,000 clones, approximately 10% recorded once. The sequence derives from a woman aged 25-40 years in good health. The V call is TRBV15, the J call TRBJ1-5; possible D gene TRBD1, 5 bases. The sequenced sample was naive CD4+ T cells from blood. This chain's CDR3 is CATSSRQINQPQHF. In nucleotides, the CDR3 is TGTGCCACCAGCAGTCGACAGATAAATCAGCCCCAGCATTTT.